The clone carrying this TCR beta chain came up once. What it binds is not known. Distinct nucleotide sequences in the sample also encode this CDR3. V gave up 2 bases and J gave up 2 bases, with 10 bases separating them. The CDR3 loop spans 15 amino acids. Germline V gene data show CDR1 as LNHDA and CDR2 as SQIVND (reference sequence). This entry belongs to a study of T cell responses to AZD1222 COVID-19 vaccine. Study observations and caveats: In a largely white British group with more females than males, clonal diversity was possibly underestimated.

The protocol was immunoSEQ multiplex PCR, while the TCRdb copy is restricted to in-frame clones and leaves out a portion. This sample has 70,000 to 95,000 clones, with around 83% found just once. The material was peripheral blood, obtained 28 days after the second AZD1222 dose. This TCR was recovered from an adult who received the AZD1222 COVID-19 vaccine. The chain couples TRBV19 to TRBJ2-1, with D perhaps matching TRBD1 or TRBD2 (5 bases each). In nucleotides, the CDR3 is TGTGCCAGTAGTATACCGGGGCGGACCTACAATGAGCAGTTCTTC. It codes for CASSIPGRTYNEQFF.